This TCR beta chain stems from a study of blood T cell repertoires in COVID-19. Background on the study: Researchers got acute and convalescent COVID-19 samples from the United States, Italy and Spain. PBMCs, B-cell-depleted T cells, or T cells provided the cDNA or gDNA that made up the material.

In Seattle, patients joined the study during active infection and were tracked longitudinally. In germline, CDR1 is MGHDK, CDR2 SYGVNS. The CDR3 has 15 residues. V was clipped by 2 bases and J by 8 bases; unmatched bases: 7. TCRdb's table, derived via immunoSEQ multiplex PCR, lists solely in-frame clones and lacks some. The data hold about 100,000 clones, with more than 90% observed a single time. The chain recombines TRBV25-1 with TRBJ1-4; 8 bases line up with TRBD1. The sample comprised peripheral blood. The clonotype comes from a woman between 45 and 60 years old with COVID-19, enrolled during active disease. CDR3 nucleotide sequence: TGTGCCAGCAGTGAAGGCAGGGGGCCGGGGGAAAAACTGTTTTTT. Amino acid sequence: CASSEGRGPGEKLFF.